A single sample is the source of the 6 T cell receptor beta chains below, sequenced in a study of regulatory T cells in long-lasting Graves disease. Time point reported: persistent/refractory GD, antithyroid drugs over 5 years with positive TRAb. After RNA was extracted from PBMCs, the TCR library was made from it. Library construction for TCR beta used iRepertoire HTBI primers and Arm-PCR of CDR3 regions. TCRdb used MiXCR to reprocess the multiplex PCR reads, holding one entry per CDR3 protein. The sample records under 450,000 distinct CDR3 sequences, around 24% being singletons. Here the sequenced sample was peripheral blood mononuclear cells (PBMCs), taken when the disease was refractory, from a patient treated with antithyroid drugs. The source is a female donor with Graves disease.

This clonotype has ten or more counts. CDR3 sequence: CASSSGGQGGGMNTEAFF. The CDR3 nucleotides read TGTGCCAGCAGTTCCGGGGGGCAGGGGGGAGGAATGAACACTGAAGCTTTCTTT. V gene TRBV12-3 or TRBV12-4 combines with J gene TRBJ1-1, with 7 bases lining up with TRBD1. V gave up 4 bases and J gave up 0 bases; unmatched junction bases: 14. CDR3 length: 18 residues.

This clonotype came up a few times. V usage is TRBV28 and J usage is TRBJ1-2; D remains unclear. Germline CDR1 MDHEN, CDR2 SYDVKM. The CDR3 extends over 12 amino acids. Trimming pared 7 bases from V and 5 bases from J, leaving 11 bases between. DNA of the CDR3: TGTGCCAGCAAGCAGCTTTCGTATGGCTACACCTTC. Translation gives CASKQLSYGYTF.

This clonotype occurred a few times. This rearrangement joins TRBV27 to TRBJ1-2; D remains unclear. This CDR3 contains 13 residues. The germline V gene encodes CDR1 MNHEY and CDR2 SMNVEV (reference sequence). The V gene lost 3 bases and the J gene lost 5 bases, with 10 bases spanning the gap. This CDR3 is CASSFQEGYGYTF. CDR3 DNA: TGTGCCAGCAGTTTCCAGGAAGGATATGGCTACACCTTC.

This chain links TRBV25-1 with TRBJ1-5; D unresolved. The V gene lost 3 bases and the J gene lost 6 bases, with 9 bases spanning the gap. The CDR3 is 13 amino acids. The V gene's germline CDR1 is MGHDK and CDR2 SYGVNS. The CDR3 DNA sequence: TGTGCCAGCAGTGAGGGAGGTGCTCAGCCCCAGCATTTT. This encodes CASSEGGAQPQHF.

This clonotype occurred many times. The rearrangement joins TRBV20-1 to TRBJ2-5, with D perhaps TRBD2 (6 bases). CDR1 is DFQATT and CDR2 is SNEGSKA in the germline V gene (reference sequence). This CDR3 has 14 residues. Trimming cost V 0 bases and J 1 base, with 9 bases left between them. CDR3 sequence reads: CSARDGTPQETQYF. CDR3 bases: TGCAGTGCTAGAGACGGGACTCCCCAAGAGACCCAGTACTTC.

The gene calls are TRBV9 and TRBJ2-7; 10 bases align to TRBD2. CDR3 length: 15 amino acids. The germline V gene encodes CDR1 SGDLS and CDR2 YYNGEE. V was clipped by 4 bases and J by 4 bases; unmatched bases: 8. In nucleotides, the CDR3 is TGTGCCAGCAGCCCGGGTAGGACTAGCGGATACGAGCAGTACTTC. Amino acids: CASSPGRTSGYEQYF.